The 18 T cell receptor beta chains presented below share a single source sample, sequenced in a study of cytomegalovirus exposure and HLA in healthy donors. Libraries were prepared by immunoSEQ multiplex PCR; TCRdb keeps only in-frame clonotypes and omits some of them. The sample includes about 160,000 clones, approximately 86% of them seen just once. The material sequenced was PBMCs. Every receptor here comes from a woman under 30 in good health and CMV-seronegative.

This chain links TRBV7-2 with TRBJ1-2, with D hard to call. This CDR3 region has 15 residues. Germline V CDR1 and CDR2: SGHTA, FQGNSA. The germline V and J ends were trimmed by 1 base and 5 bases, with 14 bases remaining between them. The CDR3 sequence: CASSLDPFPQYGYTF. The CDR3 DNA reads TGTGCCAGCAGCTTAGATCCTTTTCCCCAGTATGGCTACACCTTC. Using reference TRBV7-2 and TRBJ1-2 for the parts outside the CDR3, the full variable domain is GAGVSQSPSNKVTEKGKDVELRCDPISGHTALYWYRQSLGQGLEFLIYFQGNSAPDKSGLPSDRFSAERTGGSVSTLTIQRTQQEDSAVYLCASSLDPFPQYGYTFGSGTRLTVV.

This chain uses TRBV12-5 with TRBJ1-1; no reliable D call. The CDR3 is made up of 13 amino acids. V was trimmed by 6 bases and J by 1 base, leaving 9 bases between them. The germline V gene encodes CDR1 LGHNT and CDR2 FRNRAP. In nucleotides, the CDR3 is TGTGCTAGTGGCCTAGATAAGAACACTGAAGCTTTCTTT. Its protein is CASGLDKNTEAFF.

The CDR3 is CASSARQGARSGANVLTF. The CDR3 DNA sequence: TGTGCCAGCAGCGCAAGACAGGGGGCCCGATCTGGGGCCAACGTCCTGACTTTC. This chain links TRBV9 with TRBJ2-6, with 10 bases matching TRBD1. The junction had 7 bases not matched to a gene; V was cut back by 3 bases and J by 1 base. This CDR3 is built from 18 residues. Germline-derived CDR1 and CDR2 are SGDLS and YYNGEE.

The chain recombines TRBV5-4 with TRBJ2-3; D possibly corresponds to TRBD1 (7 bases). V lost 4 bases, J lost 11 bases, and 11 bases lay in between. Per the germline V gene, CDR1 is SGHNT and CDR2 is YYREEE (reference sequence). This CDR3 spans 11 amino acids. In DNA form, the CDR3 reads TGTGCCAGCAGCCAGGGGGGAGGGCAGTATTTT. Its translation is CASSQGGGQYF. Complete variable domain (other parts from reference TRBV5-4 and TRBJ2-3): ETGVTQSPTHLIKTRGQQVTLRCSSQSGHNTVSWYQQALGQGPQFIFQYYREEENGRGNFPPRFSGLQFPNYSSELNVNALELDDSALYLCASSQGGGQYFGPGTRLTVL.

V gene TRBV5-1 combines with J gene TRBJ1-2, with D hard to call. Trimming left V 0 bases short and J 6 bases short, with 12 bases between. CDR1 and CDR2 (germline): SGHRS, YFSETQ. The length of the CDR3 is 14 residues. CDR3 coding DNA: TGCGCCAGCAGCTTGGTGGGCCCGCGGGATGGCTACACCTTC. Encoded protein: CASSLVGPRDGYTF.

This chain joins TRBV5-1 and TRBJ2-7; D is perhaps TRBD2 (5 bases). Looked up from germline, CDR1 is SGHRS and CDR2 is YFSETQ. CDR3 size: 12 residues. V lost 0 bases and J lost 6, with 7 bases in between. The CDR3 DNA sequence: TGCGCCAGCAGCTTGGAAGGGAGCGAGCAGTACTTC. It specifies CASSLEGSEQYF.

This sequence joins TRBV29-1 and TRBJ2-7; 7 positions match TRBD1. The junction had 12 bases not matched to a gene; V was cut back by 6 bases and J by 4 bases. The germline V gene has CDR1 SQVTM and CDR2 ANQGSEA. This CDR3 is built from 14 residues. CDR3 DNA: TGCAGCGTCCTAACCGGGACAGCGTTTTACGAGCAGTACTTC. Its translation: CSVLTGTAFYEQYF.

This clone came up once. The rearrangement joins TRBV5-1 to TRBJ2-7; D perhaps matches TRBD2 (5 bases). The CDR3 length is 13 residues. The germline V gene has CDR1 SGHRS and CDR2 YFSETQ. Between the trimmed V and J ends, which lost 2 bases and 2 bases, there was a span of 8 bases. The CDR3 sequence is CASSFMGAYEQYF. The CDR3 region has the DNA TGCGCCAGCAGCTTCATGGGAGCCTACGAGCAGTACTTC. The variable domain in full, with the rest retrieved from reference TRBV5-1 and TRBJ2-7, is KAGVTQTPRYLIKTRGQQVTLSCSPISGHRSVSWYQQTPGQGLQFLFEYFSETQRNKGNFPGRFSGRQFSNSRSEMNVSTLELGDSALYLCASSFMGAYEQYFGPGTRLTVT.

The CDR3, as DNA: TGTGCCAGCAGCCGGAGGGACAGCTTCACAGATACGCAGTATTTT. Its translation: CASSRRDSFTDTQYF. The rearrangement links TRBV7-3 to TRBJ2-3; weak D call: TRBD1 (7 bases). The V and J ends lost 5 bases and 2 bases respectively, with 14 bases between them. Germline assignment: CDR1 SGHTA and CDR2 FQGTGA. The CDR3 extends over 15 amino acids.

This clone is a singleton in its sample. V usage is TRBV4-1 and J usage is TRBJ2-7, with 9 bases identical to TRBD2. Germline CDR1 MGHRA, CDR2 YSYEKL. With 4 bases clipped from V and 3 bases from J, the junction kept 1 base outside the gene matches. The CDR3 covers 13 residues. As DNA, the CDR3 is TGCGCCAGCAGCCTTAGCGGGAGCTACGAGCAGTACTTC. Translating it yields CASSLSGSYEQYF.

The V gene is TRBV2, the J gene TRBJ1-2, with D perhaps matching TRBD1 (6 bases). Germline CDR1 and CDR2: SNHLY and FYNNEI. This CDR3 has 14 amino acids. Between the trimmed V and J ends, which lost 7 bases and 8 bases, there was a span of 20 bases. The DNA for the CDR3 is TGTGCCAGCATTCGTAATACAGGGTTGAGGGGCTACACCTTC. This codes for CASIRNTGLRGYTF.

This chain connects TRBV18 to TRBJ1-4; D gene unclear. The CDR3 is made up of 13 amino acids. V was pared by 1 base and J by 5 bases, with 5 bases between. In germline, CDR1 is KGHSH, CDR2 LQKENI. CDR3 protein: CASSPLENEKLFF. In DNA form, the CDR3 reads TGTGCCAGCTCACCACTAGAGAATGAAAAACTGTTTTTT.

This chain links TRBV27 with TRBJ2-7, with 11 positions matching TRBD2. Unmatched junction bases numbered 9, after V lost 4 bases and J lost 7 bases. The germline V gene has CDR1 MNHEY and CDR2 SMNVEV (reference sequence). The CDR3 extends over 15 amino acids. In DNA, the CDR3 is TGTGCCAGCAGTTCCGTCTTGAGACTAGCGGGAGAGCAGTACTTC. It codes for CASSSVLRLAGEQYF.

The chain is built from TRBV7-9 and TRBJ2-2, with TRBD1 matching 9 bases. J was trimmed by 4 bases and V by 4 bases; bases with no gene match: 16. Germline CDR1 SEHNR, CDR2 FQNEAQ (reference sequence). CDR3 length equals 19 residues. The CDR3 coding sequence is TGTGCCAGCAGCTACTACCTTCGAAGGGACAGGGTGTCCACCGGGGAGCTGTTTTTT. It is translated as CASSYYLRRDRVSTGELFF.

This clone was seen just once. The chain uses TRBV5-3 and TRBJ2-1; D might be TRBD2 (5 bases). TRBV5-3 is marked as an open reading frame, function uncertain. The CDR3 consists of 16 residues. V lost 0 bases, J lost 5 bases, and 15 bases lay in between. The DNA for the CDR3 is TGTGCCAGAAGCTTGGGGGTGGAGGTGGAAAACAATGAGCAGTTCTTC. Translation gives CARSLGVEVENNEQFF.

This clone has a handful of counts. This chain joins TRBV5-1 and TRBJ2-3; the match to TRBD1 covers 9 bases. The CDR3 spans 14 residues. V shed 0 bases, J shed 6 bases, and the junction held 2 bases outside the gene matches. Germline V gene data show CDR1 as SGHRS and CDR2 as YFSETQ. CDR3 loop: CASSLDRGPDTQYF. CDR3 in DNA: TGCGCCAGCAGCTTGGACAGGGGGCCGGATACGCAGTATTTT.

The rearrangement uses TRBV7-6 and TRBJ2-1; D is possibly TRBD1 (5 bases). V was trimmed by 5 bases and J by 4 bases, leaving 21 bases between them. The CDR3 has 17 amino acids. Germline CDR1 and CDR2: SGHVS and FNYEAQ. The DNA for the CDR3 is TGTGCCAGCAGCCCCACCCTGGGGCCTCGTGGATACAATGAGCAGTTCTTC. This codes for CASSPTLGPRGYNEQFF.

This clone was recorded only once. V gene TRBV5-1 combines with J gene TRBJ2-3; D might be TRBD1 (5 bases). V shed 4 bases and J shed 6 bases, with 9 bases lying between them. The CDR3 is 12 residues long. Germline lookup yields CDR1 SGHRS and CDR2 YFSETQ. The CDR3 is CASSTSGDTQYF. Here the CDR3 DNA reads TGCGCCAGCAGCACGTCAGGGGATACGCAGTATTTT.